The rows below give T cell receptor beta chains drawn from one sample of a study of Tregs in tolerant kidney transplant recipients. Clones were read by immunoSEQ multiplex PCR, and TCRdb kept only the in-frame ones, dropping some. The table lists more than 60,000 clones, 95% to 98% of them singletons. The sample here was CD4+ T cells from blood, taken before the transplant. These receptors all stem from a human donor who received a combined kidney and bone marrow transplant. Each CDR3 is given with its conserved first and last residue. A D gene is named only where the DNA matches it firmly. Clone size is shown for a subset of rows, as once, few, many or a class of expanded clone.

CDR3,DNA,V,J,D,size
CASSQVFGAEGANVLTF,TGCGCCAGCAGCCAAGTTTTTGGGGCTGAAGGGGCCAACGTCCTGACTTTC,TRBV4-3,TRBJ2-6,NA,NA
CASSGRGFQPQHF,TGTGCCAGCAGTGGGCGGGGGTTCCAGCCCCAGCATTTT,TRBV2,TRBJ1-5,NA,once
CASNQTENYNSPLHF,TGTGCCAGTAATCAGACAGAAAACTATAATTCACCCCTCCACTTT,TRBV19,TRBJ1-6,NA,NA
CASSMDGTRGSEQYF,TGTGCCAGTAGTATGGACGGGACTAGGGGGTCCGAGCAGTACTTC,TRBV19,TRBJ2-7,TRBD2,NA
CSVGTGRNTEAFF,TGCAGCGTTGGGACAGGGAGAAACACTGAAGCTTTCTTT,TRBV29-1,TRBJ1-1,TRBD1,NA
CASRQNMVEQFF,TGTGCCAGCAGACAGAACATGGTTGAGCAGTTCTTC,TRBV6-6,TRBJ2-1,NA,NA
CASSSGGTNYGYTF,TGTGCCAGCAGCTCCGGGGGGACCAACTATGGCTACACCTTC,TRBV5-4,TRBJ1-2,NA,once
CASSASGGAPLEEKLFF,TGTGCCAGCAGTGCGAGTGGGGGCGCACCCCTGGAAGAAAAACTGTTTTTT,TRBV25-1,TRBJ1-4,NA,NA
CASSTHRTGWYEQYF,TGTGCCAGCAGCACGCACCGGACAGGGTGGTACGAGCAGTACTTC,TRBV7-8,TRBJ2-7,TRBD1,NA
CASSPRDYPYEQYF,TGTGCCAGCTCTCCCCGGGACTACCCCTACGAGCAGTACTTC,TRBV18,TRBJ2-7,TRBD2,NA
CASSARSLNTEAFF,TGTGCCAGCAGTGCCCGGAGTTTGAACACTGAAGCTTTCTTT,TRBV2,TRBJ1-1,NA,NA
CSVKDRGYTGELFF,TGCAGCGTTAAAGACAGGGGGTACACCGGGGAGCTGTTTTTT,TRBV29-1,TRBJ2-2,TRBD1,NA
CASSLVSRAGYGYTF,TGTGCCAGCAGCTTAGTTTCCAGGGCCGGATATGGCTACACCTTC,TRBV11-2,TRBJ1-2,NA,NA
CASSPGGDGNTIYF,TGTGCCAGCTCACCCGGGGGGGACGGAAACACCATATATTTT,TRBV18,TRBJ1-3,NA,NA
CASRRRILRETQYF,TGTGCCAGCAGGAGGCGGATCCTGCGAGAGACCCAGTACTTC,TRBV28,TRBJ2-5,NA,NA
CASSQARVHEQFF,TGTGCCAGCAGCCAAGCCAGGGTTCATGAGCAGTTCTTC,TRBV14,TRBJ2-1,NA,NA
CASSPRTGGGSKSPLHF,TGTGCCAGCAGCCCTCGGACAGGGGGGGGTTCGAAGTCACCCCTCCACTTT,TRBV11-2,TRBJ1-6,TRBD1,NA
CASSLAWSPYEQYF,TGCGCCAGCAGCTTGGCGTGGAGTCCTTACGAGCAGTACTTC,TRBV5-1,TRBJ2-7,NA,NA
CATSRGDRGRRGIREETQYF,TGTGCCACCAGCAGGGGAGACAGGGGCCGCCGAGGTATCCGAGAAGAGACCCAGTACTTC,TRBV15,TRBJ2-5,TRBD1,NA
CASSFGDRAYYEQYF,TGCGCCAGCAGCTTCGGGGACAGGGCCTACTACGAGCAGTACTTC,TRBV5-1,TRBJ2-7,TRBD1,NA
CASSQTPGGYTF,TGTGCCAGCAGCCAGACCCCAGGTGGCTACACCTTC,TRBV21-1,TRBJ1-2,NA,NA
CASTGSTGEQYF,TGTGCCAGCACCGGGAGTACAGGCGAGCAGTACTTC,TRBV6-5,TRBJ2-7,NA,NA
CASSVFSRQGASPQHF,TGTGCCAGCAGTGTATTTTCGAGACAGGGTGCGTCGCCCCAGCATTTT,TRBV6-1,TRBJ1-5,TRBD1,NA
CASSPRDRVQEQYF,TGTGCCAGCAGCCCACGGGACAGGGTACAAGAGCAGTACTTC,TRBV11-1,TRBJ2-7,TRBD1,NA
CASKLAGGSYNEQFF,TGTGCCAGTAAGTTAGCGGGGGGTTCCTACAATGAGCAGTTCTTC,TRBV19,TRBJ2-1,TRBD2,NA
CASRDIFRDGEGAFF,TGTGCCAGCAGAGACATATTCCGGGACGGGGAGGGAGCTTTCTTT,TRBV6-1,TRBJ1-1,NA,NA
CASRPGTAYTGELFF,TGTGCCAGCAGACCCGGGACAGCCTACACCGGGGAGCTGTTTTTT,TRBV2,TRBJ2-2,TRBD1,NA
CASSQVRSTEQFF,TGCGCCAGCAGCCAAGTTCGGTCCACTGAGCAGTTCTTC,TRBV4-1,TRBJ2-1,NA,NA
CASTNRVWFTDTQYF,TGTGCCAGCACCAACCGGGTTTGGTTCACAGATACGCAGTATTTT,TRBV7-2,TRBJ2-3,NA,NA
CASSFVGTGELFF,TGTGCCAGCAGTTTCGTCGGCACCGGGGAGCTGTTTTTT,TRBV28,TRBJ2-2,NA,NA
CASSLIEGGTGELFF,TGTGCCAGCAGCTTAATAGAGGGAGGAACCGGGGAGCTGTTTTTT,TRBV7-3,TRBJ2-2,NA,NA
CASGLVPGLGGDEQFF,TGTGCTAGTGGTTTGGTACCAGGGCTCGGGGGGGATGAGCAGTTCTTC,TRBV12-5,TRBJ2-1,TRBD2,NA
CASRGTGGISTNEKLFF,TGCGCCAGCAGGGGGACAGGGGGAATAAGCACTAATGAAAAACTGTTTTTT,TRBV4-3,TRBJ1-4,TRBD1,NA
CSVRDTPGTGKDYGYTF,TGCAGCGTCCGTGACACCCCCGGGACAGGGAAGGACTATGGCTACACCTTC,TRBV29-1,TRBJ1-2,TRBD1,NA
CAISDLSGGAYGYTF,TGTGCCATCAGTGACCTATCAGGGGGCGCTTATGGCTACACCTTC,TRBV10-3,TRBJ1-2,TRBD1,NA
CAWRWGTGYFSGNTIYF,TGTGCCTGGAGATGGGGTACAGGATACTTCTCTGGAAACACCATATATTTT,TRBV30,TRBJ1-3,NA,NA
CASSIRQGAGEETQYF,TGTGCCAGTAGTATACGGCAGGGGGCTGGAGAAGAGACCCAGTACTTC,TRBV19,TRBJ2-5,TRBD1,NA
CASSSDSNYGYTF,TGTGCCAGCAGCTCAGACAGTAACTATGGCTACACCTTC,TRBV7-9,TRBJ1-2,NA,NA
CASSLWGTSGKETQYF,TGCGCCAGCAGCTTGTGGGGGACTAGCGGGAAAGAGACCCAGTACTTC,TRBV5-1,TRBJ2-5,TRBD2,NA
CASVFRDRGRFPGELFF,TGTGCCAGCGTCTTCCGGGACAGGGGGAGGTTTCCCGGGGAGCTGTTTTTT,TRBV11-3,TRBJ2-2,TRBD1,NA